The 20 T cell receptor beta chains in this list originate from one sample, sequenced in a study of blood T cell repertoires in COVID-19. Measured with immunoSEQ multiplex PCR; TCRdb has only the in-frame clones, and not every one. The data show 81,000 or so clones, 89% seen once. Material: peripheral blood. The receptors shown here come from a man aged 65 to 79 with active or convalescent COVID-19.

The chain carries TRBV5-1 and TRBJ1-1, with 7 positions matching TRBD1. The CDR3 runs to 15 residues. Losses at the gene ends were 5 bases for V and 5 bases for J; bases not matched to a gene: 12. Germline V gives CDR1 SGHRS, CDR2 YFSETQ. The CDR3 sequence: CASSRTGAGGTEAFF. The CDR3 nucleotides are TGCGCCAGCAGTCGAACAGGGGCCGGTGGGACTGAAGCTTTCTTT. Supplemented by reference TRBV5-1 and TRBJ1-1, the full variable domain reads KAGVTQTPRYLIKTRGQQVTLSCSPISGHRSVSWYQQTPGQGLQFLFEYFSETQRNKGNFPGRFSGRQFSNSRSEMNVSTLELGDSALYLCASSRTGAGGTEAFFGQGTRLTVV.

The chain joins TRBV6-5 to TRBJ1-1; 10 nucleotides match TRBD1. This CDR3 contains 16 residues. Trimming cost V 0 bases and J 1 base; bases outside gene matches: 2. The germline CDR1 and CDR2 sequences are MNHEY and SVGAGI. CDR3 DNA sequence: TGTGCCAGCAGTTACTCGCGGGACAGGGGGAACACTGAAGCTTTCTTT. Translating it yields CASSYSRDRGNTEAFF.

This clone was picked up one time. The chain has TRBV28 and TRBJ2-7, with 12 nucleotides matching TRBD2. Germline CDR1 reads MDHEN; CDR2 reads SYDVKM. V lost 6 bases to trimming and J lost 4 bases; unmatched junction nucleotides: 7. The CDR3 is 15 amino acids. CDR3 region: CASRQPSGGAYEQYF. In DNA form, the CDR3 reads TGTGCCAGCAGGCAACCTAGCGGGGGGGCTTACGAGCAGTACTTC. The full variable domain, its missing parts supplied by reference TRBV28 and TRBJ2-7, is DVKVTQSSRYLVKRTGEKVFLECVQDMDHENMFWYRQDPGLGLRLIYFSYDVKMKEKGDIPEGYSVSREKKERFSLILESASTNQTSMYLCASRQPSGGAYEQYFGPGTRLTVT.

CDR3 in amino acids: CASRRRLAGSSYNEQFF. Written as DNA, the CDR3 is TGCGCCAGCAGGCGAAGACTAGCGGGGAGCTCCTACAATGAGCAGTTCTTC. The V call is TRBV4-1, the J call TRBJ2-1; 11 bases align to TRBD2. Trimming took 6 bases from V and 0 from J; bases not matched to a gene: 7. CDR1 and CDR2 (germline): MGHRA, YSYEKL. The CDR3 is made up of 17 amino acids.

This chain connects TRBV15 to TRBJ2-7, with D possibly matching TRBD1 (5 bases). Germline CDR1 reads LNHNV; CDR2 reads YYDKDF (reference sequence). V was clipped by 0 bases and J by 4 bases, with 13 bases between them. CDR3 length: 15 amino acids. CDR3 DNA: TGTGCCACCAGCAGAGAGGCAGGGAATGCGTACGAGCAGTACTTC. Residues: CATSREAGNAYEQYF.

This chain uses TRBV7-3 with TRBJ2-5; 9 bases match TRBD2. The CDR3 consists of 16 residues. Germline V gene lookup returns CDR1 SGHTA and CDR2 FQGTGA. V lost 5 bases and J lost 5; bases outside the gene matches: 12. The CDR3 DNA sequence: TGTGCCAGCAGCCTCGGTCCGGGACTAGCTCGGGAGACCCAGTACTTC. Translating gives CASSLGPGLARETQYF. Combining the CDR3 with reference TRBV7-3 and TRBJ2-5 gives the whole variable domain GAGVSQTPSNKVTEKGKYVELRCDPISGHTALYWYRQSLGQGPEFLIYFQGTGAADDSGLPNDRFFAVRPEGSVSTLKIQRTERGDSAVYLCASSLGPGLARETQYFGPGTRLLVL.

The chain uses TRBV12-3 or TRBV12-4 and TRBJ1-4; D not resolved. The CDR3 extends over 13 amino acids. Deletions cut 3 bases from V and 6 bases from J, with 8 bases between. As DNA, the CDR3 is TGTGCCAGCAGTTTTCACGGGGATGAAAAACTGTTTTTT. Translation gives CASSFHGDEKLFF.

The CDR3 region has the DNA TGTGCCAGCAGCGCTCGACAGGGGTGGGTCACTGAAGCTTTCTTT. Translating it yields CASSARQGWVTEAFF. The gene calls are TRBV6-5 and TRBJ1-1; 8 nucleotides agree with TRBD1. CDR1 and CDR2 (germline): MNHEY, SVGAGI. The CDR3 length is 15 residues. After removal of 6 bases from V and 4 bases from J, the junction contained 10 bases not matched to a gene.

The chain uses TRBV30 and TRBJ2-3, with 10 bases fitting TRBD1. Germline CDR1 reads GTSNPN; CDR2 reads SVGIG (reference sequence). V lost 0 bases to trimming and J lost 13 bases; unmatched junction nucleotides: 4. The CDR3 consists of 12 residues. The CDR3 nucleotides are TGTGCCTGGAGTGTCGGAGGGACAGGGGAGTATTTT. The encoded protein is CAWSVGGTGEYF.

As concerns this clone: One end of the junction varies from germline; a read error may be responsible. The J gene is TRBJ1-1, the V gene TRBV5-4, with 7 bases matching TRBD1. The CDR3 totals 14 residues. Germline lookup yields CDR1 SGHNT and CDR2 YYREEE (reference sequence). In DNA, the CDR3 is TGTGCCAGCAGTTTGGACAGGCCGAACACTGAAGCTTTCTTT. Translation gives CASSLDRPNTEAFF.

This chain joins TRBV5-1 and TRBJ2-7, with D maybe TRBD2 (7 bases). Germline loops: CDR1 SGHRS, CDR2 YFSETQ. Trimming removed 4 bases at V and 9 bases at J, with 23 bases between. The CDR3 runs to 15 residues. CDR3 in DNA: TGCGCCAGCAGCGGGGAGGGCGGGGGCAGAAGAGGGCAGTACTTC. Amino acid sequence: CASSGEGGGRRGQYF. Full variable domain (missing parts from reference TRBV5-1 and TRBJ2-7): KAGVTQTPRYLIKTRGQQVTLSCSPISGHRSVSWYQQTPGQGLQFLFEYFSETQRNKGNFPGRFSGRQFSNSRSEMNVSTLELGDSALYLCASSGEGGGRRGQYFGPGTRLTVT.

V and J are TRBV19 and TRBJ1-1, with a possible D match to TRBD1 (6 bases). The CDR3 runs 12 residues. CDR1 LNHDA and CDR2 SQIVND come from the germline V gene (reference sequence). V was clipped by 3 bases and J by 7 bases, with 9 bases between them. The CDR3 loop reads CASSMGAVEAFF. For the CDR3, the DNA is TGTGCCAGTAGTATGGGGGCCGTTGAAGCTTTCTTT.

This chain links TRBV4-1 with TRBJ1-1; D may be TRBD1 (5 bases). CDR1 is MGHRA and CDR2 is YSYEKL in the germline V gene. Deletions cut 0 bases from V and 4 bases from J, with 15 bases between. The CDR3 sequence is 16 residues long. The CDR3 DNA sequence: TGCGCCAGCAGCCAAGATCTCTCGGGGGGAGGCACTGAAGCTTTCTTT. Amino acids: CASSQDLSGGGTEAFF.

V is TRBV5-1 and J is TRBJ2-7, with 7 bases that match TRBD2. The junction had 4 bases not matched to a gene; V was cut back by 3 bases and J by 7 bases. Germline lookup yields CDR1 SGHRS and CDR2 YFSETQ. This CDR3 has 12 residues. The CDR3 nucleotides are TGCGCCAGCAGCTCCGGGGAGGGAGAGCAGTACTTC. Encoded protein: CASSSGEGEQYF.

This chain links TRBV24-1 with TRBJ1-2; D remains ambiguous. Germline CDR1 and CDR2: KGHDR and SFDVKD. CDR3 size: 14 residues. V lost 2 bases to trimming and J lost 8 bases, with 14 bases between them. The CDR3: CATSDSGRARGYTF. Written as DNA, the CDR3 is TGTGCCACCAGTGATTCGGGAAGGGCCCGGGGCTACACCTTC.

This chain connects TRBV5-6 to TRBJ2-7, with D possibly TRBD1 on 5 matching bases. V lost 4 bases and J lost 9, with 14 bases in between. The CDR3 runs 12 residues. CDR1 is SGHDT, CDR2 YYEEEE, per germline. CDR3 DNA sequence: TGTGCCAGCAGCGATTCAGGGATGGGGCAGTACTTC. Its translation: CASSDSGMGQYF.

The genes are TRBV19 and TRBJ1-6; a weak D match, TRBD1 (6 bases). CDR1 and CDR2 from the germline V gene are LNHDA and SQIVND (reference sequence). Between the trimmed V and J ends, which lost 6 bases and 4 bases, there was a span of 10 bases. The CDR3 is 14 residues long. The CDR3 is CASRSGEYNSPLHF. The CDR3 DNA reads TGTGCCAGTAGATCAGGGGAGTATAATTCACCCCTCCACTTT.

CDR3 bases: TGTGCCAGCAGCCCCGGGACTAGCGGGACCTACGAGCAGTACTTC. It codes for CASSPGTSGTYEQYF. This chain joins TRBV6-2 or TRBV6-3 and TRBJ2-7, with TRBD2 identical over 13 bases. V lost 6 bases to trimming and J lost 2 bases; unmatched junction nucleotides: 4. There are 15 residues in the CDR3. Germline CDR1 and CDR2: MNHEY and SVGEGT.

Regarding this clone: At one boundary the junction diverges from the germline segment, which might be a read error. The rearrangement joins TRBV9 to TRBJ2-7; TRBD1 matches at 10 bases. The CDR3 consists of 15 residues. The germline V gene encodes CDR1 SGDLS and CDR2 YYNGEE. The CDR3 sequence is CASRRGGDRGNEQYF. In DNA form, the CDR3 reads TGCGCCAGCCGCCGAGGGGGGGACAGGGGTAACGAGCAGTACTTC.

The chain joins TRBV30 to TRBJ1-2; TRBD1 matches 12 bases. Germline CDR1 and CDR2: GTSNPN and SVGIG (reference sequence). J gave up 8 bases and V 3 bases, and 13 bases lay outside the gene matches. The CDR3 covers 16 residues. The CDR3 protein is CAWRLRDRGLFAGYTF. The DNA of the CDR3 is TGTGCCTGGAGGCTTCGGGACAGGGGGCTTTTCGCAGGCTACACCTTC.